This passage covers 18 T cell receptor beta chains from one sample sequenced in a study of blood T cell repertoires in COVID-19. Here immunoSEQ multiplex PCR was the method, and the copy in TCRdb shows in-frame clones only, minus some. The table shows some 260,000 clones, with around 88% occurring only once. The sequencing input was peripheral blood. Receptors originate from an elderly man with acute or convalescent COVID-19.

The chain uses TRBV3-1 (or the pseudogene TRBV3-2) and TRBJ1-2; D is unresolved. V was cut by 0 bases and J by 8 bases, with 19 bases left in between. The CDR3 has 16 residues. In germline, CDR1 is LGHDT, CDR2 YNNKEL (reference sequence). This CDR3 reads CASSQDWAGALGGYTF. DNA of the CDR3: TGTGCCAGCAGCCAAGATTGGGCAGGCGCTTTGGGCGGCTACACCTTC.

This clone showed up just a few times. J is TRBJ1-2 and V is TRBV11-3; D is unresolved. CDR1 and CDR2 from the germline V gene are SGHNT and YENEEA. The CDR3 has 13 amino acids. V was trimmed by 1 base and J by 5 bases, leaving 8 bases between them. This CDR3 reads CASSLANGYGYTF. The CDR3 nucleotides read TGTGCCAGCAGCTTAGCGAACGGGTATGGCTACACCTTC.

In regard to this clone: Other DNA variants within this sample encode the same CDR3. V and J are TRBV3-1 (or the pseudogene TRBV3-2) and TRBJ2-1, with TRBD2 matching 14 bases. The trim removed 6 bases at V and 7 bases at J, leaving 5 bases unmatched. Germline values: CDR1 LGHDT, CDR2 YNNKEL (reference sequence). The CDR3 runs to 15 residues. The CDR3, as DNA: TGTGCCAGCAGTTTAGGACTAGCGGGGGGAAATGAGCAGTTCTTC. Its translation is CASSLGLAGGNEQFF.

This clone is a singleton in its sample. The chain recombines TRBV5-1 with TRBJ2-1; 15 nucleotides align to TRBD2. Germline assignment: CDR1 SGHRS and CDR2 YFSETQ. After removal of 3 bases from V and 0 bases from J, the junction contained 7 bases not matched to a gene. This CDR3 region has 19 residues. DNA for the CDR3: TGCGCCAGCAGCTACGGACTAGCGGGGGGGCTAGCCTCCTACAATGAGCAGTTCTTC. Protein product: CASSYGLAGGLASYNEQFF.

The V call is TRBV18, the J call TRBJ1-1, with 8 bases lining up with TRBD1. The CDR3 totals 15 residues. Germline V gene sequence: CDR1 KGHSH, CDR2 LQKENI. V lost 3 bases and J lost 1; bases outside the gene matches: 4. CDR3 sequence reads: CASSPGTGQNTEAFF. DNA for the CDR3: TGTGCCAGCTCACCCGGGACAGGACAGAACACTGAAGCTTTCTTT.

The DNA of the CDR3 is TGTGCCAGCAGCCCGACTACTCTAGAGCAGTACTTC. Residues: CASSPTTLEQYF. The chain employs TRBV7-2 and TRBJ2-7, with D possibly being TRBD2 (5 bases). CDR3 length: 12 amino acids. Germline V gene sequence: CDR1 SGHTA, CDR2 FQGNSA. V lost 5 bases and J lost 7, with 12 bases in between. Full variable domain (rest looked up from reference TRBV7-2 and TRBJ2-7): GAGVSQSPSNKVTEKGKDVELRCDPISGHTALYWYRQSLGQGLEFLIYFQGNSAPDKSGLPSDRFSAERTGGSVSTLTIQRTQQEDSAVYLCASSPTTLEQYFGPGTRLTVT.

This rearrangement joins TRBV2 to TRBJ1-3; TRBD1 matches 7 bases. Germline V gene lookup returns CDR1 SNHLY and CDR2 FYNNEI. Germline trimming cut 4 bases from V and 4 bases from J; bases unmatched to any gene: 7. There are 15 residues in the CDR3. CDR3 region: CASSGQGVRGNTIYF. The CDR3 coding sequence is TGTGCCAGCAGTGGTCAGGGGGTAAGAGGAAACACCATATATTTT.

The chain recombines TRBV25-1 with TRBJ1-2; 9 nucleotides agree with TRBD1. Looked up from germline, CDR1 is MGHDK and CDR2 is SYGVNS. This CDR3 is built from 16 residues. V lost 3 bases and J lost 4; bases outside the gene matches: 9. The CDR3 bases are TGTGCCAGCAGTGACTACGTGGGACAGGGCGTCTATGGCTACACCTTC. Translated: CASSDYVGQGVYGYTF.

CDR3 amino acids: CASSPQGTASEQYF. CDR3 bases: TGTGCCAGCTCACCTCAAGGGACAGCCTCTGAGCAGTACTTC. The rearrangement joins TRBV18 to TRBJ2-7; 7 nucleotides agree with TRBD1. V gave up 3 bases and J gave up 7 bases; unmatched junction bases: 9. The length of the CDR3 is 14 residues. Germline lookup yields CDR1 KGHSH and CDR2 LQKENI.

In DNA form, the CDR3 reads TGTGCCAGCACTCACGCGGGTCGGACTCGCACAGATACGCAGTATTTT. Translating it yields CASTHAGRTRTDTQYF. The rearrangement links TRBV19 to TRBJ2-3, with D perhaps TRBD2 (5 bases). The CDR3 is 16 residues long. Germline V gene lookup returns CDR1 LNHDA and CDR2 SQIVND (reference sequence). Deletions cut 9 bases from V and 1 base from J, with 20 bases between.

V gene TRBV28 combines with J gene TRBJ1-5; 7 positions agree with TRBD1. Germline CDR1 MDHEN, CDR2 SYDVKM. Germline trimming cut 5 bases from V and 6 bases from J; bases unmatched to any gene: 13. The CDR3 is made up of 16 amino acids. The CDR3 loop reads CASSTPGQSVGQPQHF. Here the CDR3 DNA reads TGTGCCAGCAGTACCCCGGGACAGTCGGTAGGTCAGCCCCAGCATTTT.

The chain recombines TRBV7-9 with TRBJ2-1; 14 nucleotides align to TRBD2. Germline lookup yields CDR1 SEHNR and CDR2 FQNEAQ (reference sequence). V lost 6 bases and J lost 5; bases outside the gene matches: 12. CDR3 length: 18 amino acids. CDR3 in amino acids: CASRGGTSGRGEDNEQFF. The DNA for the CDR3 is TGTGCCAGCAGGGGAGGGACTAGCGGGAGAGGAGAGGACAATGAGCAGTTCTTC.

V usage is TRBV6-5 and J usage is TRBJ1-3; possible D gene TRBD1, 5 bases. V was pared by 6 bases and J by 0 bases, with 9 bases between. Germline V gene sequence: CDR1 MNHEY, CDR2 SVGAGI. The CDR3 loop spans 14 amino acids. The CDR3 loop reads CASSRQSSGNTIYF. The CDR3, as DNA: TGTGCCAGCAGCAGACAGAGCTCTGGAAACACCATATATTTT.

This clone was recorded many times. The chain couples TRBV29-1 to TRBJ2-3, with 15 bases lining up with TRBD2. The germline V gene encodes CDR1 SQVTM and CDR2 ANQGSEA. V gave up 8 bases and J gave up 0 bases; unmatched junction bases: 6. This CDR3 has 16 amino acids. CDR3 protein: CSISGLAGGSTDTQYF. The DNA of the CDR3 is TGCAGCATTTCGGGACTAGCGGGGGGAAGCACAGATACGCAGTATTTT.

There are a few counts of this clone. The V call is TRBV6-2 or TRBV6-3, the J call TRBJ2-7; 10 bases line up with TRBD1. The CDR3 covers 15 residues. Per the germline V gene, CDR1 is MNHEY and CDR2 is SVGEGT. V lost 6 bases, J lost 3 bases, and 8 bases stayed unmatched. This CDR3 is CASSPRGQGHYEQYF. In DNA, the CDR3 is TGTGCCAGCAGCCCGCGGGGACAGGGGCACTACGAGCAGTACTTC.

The chain employs TRBV9 and TRBJ2-7; 7 nucleotides line up with TRBD1. Germline V lookup: CDR1 SGDLS, CDR2 YYNGEE. Germline trimming cut 3 bases from V and 2 bases from J; bases unmatched to any gene: 11. This CDR3 has 16 amino acids. CDR3 sequence reads: CASSARPGQRTYEQYF. The CDR3 nucleotides read TGTGCCAGCAGCGCCAGACCGGGACAGCGAACCTACGAGCAGTACTTC. Looking up the rest from reference TRBV9 and TRBJ2-7 gives the full variable domain: DSGVTQTPKHLITATGQRVTLRCSPRSGDLSVYWYQQSLDQGLQFLIQYYNGEERAKGNILERFSAQQFPDLHSELNLSSLELGDSALYFCASSARPGQRTYEQYFGPGTRLTVT.

The chain links TRBV6-2 or TRBV6-3 to TRBJ2-2; D perhaps matches TRBD1 (5 bases). Germline V gives CDR1 MNHEY, CDR2 SVGEGT. The CDR3 runs 15 residues. Trimming shortened V by 4 bases and J by 0 bases, and 9 bases separated the two germline ends. The CDR3 reads CASSWGIANTGELFF. The DNA of the CDR3 is TGTGCCAGCAGTTGGGGCATCGCGAACACCGGGGAGCTGTTTTTT.

This clone showed up just once. The chain couples TRBV7-2 to TRBJ2-7; tentative D call: TRBD2 (5 bases). The CDR3 contains 12 residues. CDR1 SGHTA and CDR2 FQGNSA come from the germline V gene. Trimming left V 2 bases short and J 5 bases short, with 7 bases between. The DNA for the CDR3 is TGTGCCAGCAGCTTAACGCGGGACGAGCAGTACTTC. As protein: CASSLTRDEQYF.